Below, 23 T cell receptor beta chains from the same sample are listed, as sequenced in a study of cytomegalovirus exposure and HLA in healthy donors. In the PCR, 60 Vbeta and 13 Jbeta primers were used. The protocol was immunoSEQ multiplex PCR, while the TCRdb copy is restricted to in-frame clones and leaves out a portion. The table has roughly 35,000 clones, more than 50% seen once. Material for sequencing was PBMCs. All receptors derive from a woman in her forties in good health and CMV-seropositive.

The CDR3 loop is CASSERRYTDTQYF. The CDR3 DNA follows: TGTGCCAGCAGTGAGAGGAGATACACAGATACGCAGTATTTT. The chain has TRBV6-1 and TRBJ2-3, with D unclear. CDR1 MNHNS and CDR2 SASEGT come from the germline V gene. Trimming took 3 bases from V and 2 from J, leaving 9 bases between them. This CDR3 has 14 residues.

The chain uses TRBV9 and TRBJ2-7, with 7 positions matching TRBD2. CDR1 SGDLS and CDR2 YYNGEE come from the germline V gene. Trimming took 0 bases from V and 7 from J; bases not matched to a gene: 10. This CDR3 has 15 residues. The CDR3 region is CASSVEGGGGREQYF. The CDR3 DNA follows: TGTGCCAGCAGCGTAGAAGGCGGGGGAGGAAGGGAGCAGTACTTC.

This clone has a handful of counts. The rearrangement joins TRBV19 to TRBJ1-6; D may be TRBD1 (5 bases). Germline V gives CDR1 LNHDA, CDR2 SQIVND (reference sequence). V lost 6 bases and J lost 4, with 10 bases in between. The CDR3 length is 14 residues. CDR3 in amino acids: CASRRDFYNSPLHF. The CDR3 nucleotides read TGTGCCAGTAGAAGGGACTTTTATAATTCACCCCTCCACTTT.

In this sample, this clone turned up a few times. The chain uses TRBV6-4 and TRBJ1-6, with 7 nucleotides matching TRBD1. Trimming removed 0 bases from V and 9 bases from J; junction bases left unmatched: 5. Germline lookup yields CDR1 MRHNA and CDR2 SNTAGT. The CDR3 covers 15 residues. The CDR3 reads CASSDSQGIGSPLHF. The CDR3 DNA is TGTGCCAGCAGTGACTCACAGGGGATAGGTTCACCCCTCCACTTT.

The J gene is TRBJ1-1, the V gene TRBV10-3; 8 bases align to TRBD1. This CDR3 region has 15 residues. The germline gives CDR1 ENHRY, CDR2 SYGVKD. With 10 bases clipped from V and 3 bases from J, the junction kept 13 bases outside the gene matches. The CDR3 DNA reads TGTGCCACCAAGGGCCCTCAGGGGGCTGACACTGAAGCTTTCTTT. Protein sequence: CATKGPQGADTEAFF.

V usage is TRBV10-1 and J usage is TRBJ2-1; D remains ambiguous. Germline V gene sequence: CDR1 WNHNN, CDR2 SYGVQD (reference sequence). V was cut by 10 bases and J by 5 bases, with 18 bases left in between. The CDR3 has 14 residues. The DNA of the CDR3 is TGCGCCACCATGTTTCGGGTTTCGGACAATGAGCAGTTCTTC. Its protein is CATMFRVSDNEQFF.

This clone was seen a few times. The chain has TRBV7-9 and TRBJ1-6, with 8 bases lining up with TRBD1. This CDR3 has 15 residues. Unmatched junction bases numbered 4, after V lost 2 bases and J lost 7 bases. Germline-derived CDR1 and CDR2 are SEHNR and FQNEAQ (reference sequence). The CDR3: CASSLRTGYNSPLHF. The CDR3 nucleotides read TGTGCCAGCAGCTTACGGACAGGGTACAATTCACCCCTCCACTTT.

The chain combines TRBV5-4 with TRBJ2-5, with 7 bases that match TRBD1. Per the germline V gene, CDR1 is SGHNT and CDR2 is YYREEE (reference sequence). This CDR3 contains 15 residues. V lost 1 base to trimming and J lost 5 bases; unmatched junction nucleotides: 8. The CDR3: CASSLRGQVSETQYF. The CDR3 region has the DNA TGTGCCAGCAGCTTGAGAGGACAGGTCTCCGAGACCCAGTACTTC.

This clone was observed a few times. The chain couples TRBV5-4 to TRBJ1-5, with D perhaps matching TRBD1 (5 bases). V lost 4 bases, J lost 9 bases, and 11 bases lay in between. CDR1 is SGHNT and CDR2 is YYREEE in the germline V gene (reference sequence). CDR3 size: 12 residues. The CDR3 DNA follows: TGTGCCAGCAGCACGGGGGAGGGGCCCCAGCATTTT. It yields the protein CASSTGEGPQHF.

CDR3 bases: TGTGCCAGCAGCTCCCGGGCGGGGGGGCCGTGGGATACGCAGTATTTT. This sequence encodes CASSSRAGGPWDTQYF. V is TRBV7-2 and J is TRBJ2-3, with 9 bases identical to TRBD2. The CDR3 runs to 16 residues. Trimming cost V 4 bases and J 6 bases; bases outside gene matches: 11. The V gene's germline CDR1 is SGHTA and CDR2 FQGNSA.

V usage is TRBV6-1 and J usage is TRBJ1-5; the match to TRBD1 covers 9 bases. This CDR3 spans 15 amino acids. With 7 bases clipped from V and 5 bases from J, the junction kept 9 bases outside the gene matches. Germline values: CDR1 MNHNS, CDR2 SASEGT. The DNA for the CDR3 is TGTGCCAGCACCCCACAGACAGGGGGAGATCAGCCCCAGCATTTT. This sequence encodes CASTPQTGGDQPQHF.

In this sample, this clone turned up a few times. The sample carries other DNA sequences with the same CDR3. V and J are TRBV11-2 and TRBJ1-5; 8 bases are a match to TRBD1. After removal of 3 bases from V and 2 bases from J, the junction contained 0 bases not matched to a gene. From germline, CDR1 is SGHAT and CDR2 FQNNGV. CDR3 length equals 14 residues. Here the CDR3 DNA reads TGTGCCAGCAGCTTGACAGGGGGCAATCAGCCCCAGCATTTT. Its protein is CASSLTGGNQPQHF.

The chain has TRBV6-5 and TRBJ2-7; the D gene is possibly TRBD1 (6 bases). Trimming shortened V by 6 bases and J by 2 bases, and 14 bases separated the two germline ends. The germline V gene encodes CDR1 MNHEY and CDR2 SVGAGI. The CDR3 runs to 14 residues. The CDR3 loop is CASSRDRNPYEQYF. The CDR3 DNA reads as TGTGCCAGCAGCCGAGACAGGAACCCCTACGAGCAGTACTTC.

The chain recombines TRBV11-1 with TRBJ1-3, with TRBD1 as a possible D gene (6 bases). The CDR3 is 15 amino acids. CDR1 and CDR2 (germline): SGHAT, FQDESV (reference sequence). The V and J ends lost 4 bases and 0 bases respectively, with 10 bases between them. This CDR3 reads CASSSTGDSGNTIYF. The CDR3 region has the DNA TGTGCCAGCAGCTCGACAGGAGACTCTGGAAACACCATATATTTT.

J is TRBJ2-3 and V is TRBV7-6, with 7 bases aligning to TRBD2. Trimming removed 5 bases from V and 2 bases from J; junction bases left unmatched: 7. The CDR3 is 15 residues long. Germline-derived CDR1 and CDR2 are SGHVS and FNYEAQ. Here the CDR3 DNA reads TGTGCCAGCAGCCCTGAGGGAGGGCTCACAGATACGCAGTATTTT. Translation: CASSPEGGLTDTQYF.

A few counts support this clone. The chain links TRBV5-5 to TRBJ2-7; TRBD1 matches 9 bases. The trim removed 2 bases at V and 2 bases at J, leaving 2 bases unmatched. The CDR3 loop spans 14 amino acids. Per the germline V gene, CDR1 is SGHKS and CDR2 is YYEKEE (reference sequence). CDR3 loop: CASSFGQGTYEQYF. DNA of the CDR3: TGTGCCAGCAGCTTTGGACAGGGGACCTACGAGCAGTACTTC.

The chain employs TRBV10-1 and TRBJ2-1, with 12 bases that match TRBD1. This CDR3 contains 14 residues. CDR1 is WNHNN and CDR2 is SYGVQD in the germline V gene (reference sequence). The V and J ends lost 7 bases and 7 bases, in that order; junction bases with no gene match: 5. CDR3 residues: CASIRDRGPNEQFF. In DNA form, the CDR3 reads TGCGCCAGCATCCGGGACAGGGGGCCTAATGAGCAGTTCTTC.

This rearrangement joins TRBV11-1 to TRBJ2-3; TRBD2 agrees at 10 bases. Trimming removed 5 bases from V and 0 bases from J; junction bases left unmatched: 14. Germline V CDR1 and CDR2: SGHAT, FQDESV (reference sequence). This CDR3 is built from 19 residues. The CDR3 reads CASSHRTSGVPASTDTQYF. The CDR3 region has the DNA TGTGCCAGCAGCCATCGGACTAGCGGTGTACCGGCTAGCACAGATACGCAGTATTTT. The entire variable domain, with the rest obtained from reference TRBV11-1 and TRBJ2-3, is as follows: EAEVAQSPRYKITEKSQAVAFWCDPISGHATLYWYRQILGQGPELLVQFQDESVVDDSQLPKDRFSAERLKGVDSTLKIQPAELGDSAMYLCASSHRTSGVPASTDTQYFGPGTRLTVL.

V usage is TRBV7-9 and J usage is TRBJ1-3; TRBD1 aligns across 9 bases. Trimming took 1 base from V and 0 from J; bases not matched to a gene: 10. The CDR3 covers 19 residues. Germline CDR1 is SEHNR and CDR2 is FQNEAQ (reference sequence). CDR3 sequence: CASSLDTGGHRDSGNTIYF. The CDR3 nucleotides are TGTGCCAGCAGCTTAGACACAGGGGGCCACAGGGACTCTGGAAACACCATATATTTT.

The gene calls are TRBV28 and TRBJ1-3; TRBD1 might be the D (6 bases). The V and J ends lost 7 bases and 3 bases respectively, with 16 bases between them. The germline gives CDR1 MDHEN, CDR2 SYDVKM. This CDR3 is 15 amino acids long. The CDR3 sequence is CASTSAGGRGNTIYF. CDR3 DNA sequence: TGTGCCAGCACATCCGCCGGGGGGCGTGGAAACACCATATATTTT. The full variable domain, completed using reference TRBV28 and TRBJ1-3, is DVKVTQSSRYLVKRTGEKVFLECVQDMDHENMFWYRQDPGLGLRLIYFSYDVKMKEKGDIPEGYSVSREKKERFSLILESASTNQTSMYLCASTSAGGRGNTIYFGEGSWLTVV.

V is TRBV10-3 and J is TRBJ2-2, with D possibly being TRBD1 (6 bases). The CDR3 length is 15 residues. Germline CDR1 ENHRY, CDR2 SYGVKD. The ends were cut back, 4 bases at V and 3 bases at J, with 12 bases in the middle. The CDR3 protein is CAISVSRGDTGELFF. CDR3 bases: TGTGCCATCAGTGTATCCAGGGGCGACACCGGGGAGCTGTTTTTT.

This clone occurred a few times. The chain has TRBV9 and TRBJ2-1, with D perhaps TRBD2 (6 bases). Germline V gene data show CDR1 as SGDLS and CDR2 as YYNGEE. The CDR3 contains 15 residues. The V gene lost 0 bases and the J gene lost 3 bases, with 10 bases spanning the gap. The CDR3 coding sequence is TGTGCCAGCAGCGTAGCGGGAGCCTGCTACAATGAGCAGTTCTTC. Its protein is CASSVAGACYNEQFF.

V is TRBV11-1 and J is TRBJ2-1; 7 bases line up with TRBD1. Per germline, CDR1 SGHAT and CDR2 FQDESV (reference sequence). There are 17 residues in the CDR3. V lost 5 bases to trimming and J lost 5 bases; unmatched junction nucleotides: 15. The CDR3 DNA reads TGTGCCAGCAGCCCCCGGACAGGCCACTATTTAGACAATGAGCAGTTCTTC. It yields the protein CASSPRTGHYLDNEQFF.